This T cell receptor beta chain was captured in a study of T cell repertoires in cytomegalovirus infection. The overall study: CMV epitopes in the study were HLA-C-restricted (recently identified) and HLA-B-restricted (well studied). Broader study findings: CMV-specific TCR beta clonotypes restricted by HLA-C were the ones dominating the ex vivo response. Summed public TCR beta family frequency identified CMV carriers bearing the relevant HLA.

Via MiXCR, TCRdb re-called the reads, giving one row per CDR3 protein. The data show around 55,000 distinct CDR3 sequences, roughly 20% seen once. CDR3 length: 15 residues. V shed 1 base and J 8 bases; nucleotides not matched to a gene: 6. CDR1 and CDR2 (germline): SGHTA, FQGNSA. For this clonotype: The antigen remains unidentified.

V usage is TRBV7-2 and J usage is TRBJ2-1; TRBD2 matches 9 bases. This receptor was identified in a human donor in good health (CMV status not recorded). Some clones in this sample may be carry-over from other donors' samples. Source: CD8+ T cells from cultured PBMCs, taken from culture after CMV antigen stimulation. CDR3 residues: CASSLVAGVFDEQFF. The CDR3 DNA reads TGTGCCAGCAGCTTAGTAGCGGGGGTCTTCGATGAGCAGTTCTTC.